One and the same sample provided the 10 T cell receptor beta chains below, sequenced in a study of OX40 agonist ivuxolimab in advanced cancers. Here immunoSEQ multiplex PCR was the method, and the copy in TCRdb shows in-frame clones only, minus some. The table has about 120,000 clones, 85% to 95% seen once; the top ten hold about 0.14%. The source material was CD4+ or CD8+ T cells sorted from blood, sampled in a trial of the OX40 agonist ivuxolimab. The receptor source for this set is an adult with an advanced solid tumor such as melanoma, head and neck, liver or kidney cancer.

CDR3 DNA sequence: TGTGCCAGCAGTTTAAGGACAGTCACAGATACGCAGTATTTT. As protein: CASSLRTVTDTQYF. The chain links TRBV27 to TRBJ2-3; tentatively, D is TRBD1 (6 bases). The V and J ends lost 2 bases and 2 bases respectively, with 8 bases between them. The CDR3 contains 14 residues. The germline V gene has CDR1 MNHEY and CDR2 SMNVEV (reference sequence).

The CDR3 bases are TGTGCCAGCACGCCGGGGGAGGTGAAGGGAAACACCATATATTTT. Translation: CASTPGEVKGNTIYF. The V call is TRBV2, the J call TRBJ1-3; D possibly corresponds to TRBD1 (5 bases). This CDR3 is built from 15 residues. Germline V CDR1 and CDR2: SNHLY, FYNNEI. Trimming took 7 bases from V and 4 from J, leaving 17 bases between them.

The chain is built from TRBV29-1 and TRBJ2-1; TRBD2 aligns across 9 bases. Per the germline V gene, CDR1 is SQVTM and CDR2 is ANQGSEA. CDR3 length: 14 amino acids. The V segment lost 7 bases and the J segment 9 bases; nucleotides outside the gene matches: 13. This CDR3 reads CSAEGSGSSREQFF. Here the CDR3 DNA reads TGCAGCGCTGAGGGTAGCGGGAGCTCACGTGAGCAGTTCTTC.

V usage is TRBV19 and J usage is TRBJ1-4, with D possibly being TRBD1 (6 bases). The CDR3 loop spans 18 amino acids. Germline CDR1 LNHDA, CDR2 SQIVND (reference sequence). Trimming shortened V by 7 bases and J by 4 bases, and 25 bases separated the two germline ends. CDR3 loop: CASTRGGDLWRGNEKLFF. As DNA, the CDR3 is TGTGCCAGTACCCGCGGGGGCGACTTATGGAGAGGTAATGAAAAACTGTTTTTT.

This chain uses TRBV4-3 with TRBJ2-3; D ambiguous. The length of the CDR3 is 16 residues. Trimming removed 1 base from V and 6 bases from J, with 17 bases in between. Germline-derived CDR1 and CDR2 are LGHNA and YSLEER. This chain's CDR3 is CASSQVPPPPTDTQYF. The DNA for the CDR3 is TGCGCCAGCAGCCAAGTCCCGCCGCCCCCGACCGATACGCAGTATTTT.

For the CDR3, the DNA is TGTGCCAGCAGATCGTGGGACAGGGGAGGCTATGGCTACACCTTC. It is translated as CASRSWDRGGYGYTF. The J gene is TRBJ1-2, the V gene TRBV6-5, with 10 bases matching TRBD1. Germline assignment: CDR1 MNHEY and CDR2 SVGAGI. V gave up 6 bases and J gave up 4 bases; unmatched junction bases: 8. The CDR3 is made up of 15 amino acids.

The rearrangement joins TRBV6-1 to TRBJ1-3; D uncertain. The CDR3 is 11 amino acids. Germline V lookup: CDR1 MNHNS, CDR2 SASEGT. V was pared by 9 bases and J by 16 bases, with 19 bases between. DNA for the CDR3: TGTGCCAGTTCCGGGCCGAAGTCTTCGTATTTT. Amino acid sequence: CASSGPKSSYF.

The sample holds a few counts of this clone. This CDR3 is CASSTGTVIQPQHF. The CDR3 bases are TGTGCCAGTAGTACCGGGACAGTAATTCAGCCCCAGCATTTT. V usage is TRBV19 and J usage is TRBJ1-5; 7 bases fit TRBD1. The germline V gene has CDR1 LNHDA and CDR2 SQIVND (reference sequence). The CDR3 length is 14 residues. After removal of 4 bases from V and 6 bases from J, the junction contained 6 bases not matched to a gene.

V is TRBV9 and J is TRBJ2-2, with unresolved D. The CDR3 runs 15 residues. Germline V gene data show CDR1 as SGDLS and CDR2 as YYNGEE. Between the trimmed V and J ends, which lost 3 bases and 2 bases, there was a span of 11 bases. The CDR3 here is CASSEASPNTGELFF. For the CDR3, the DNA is TGTGCCAGCAGCGAGGCGTCACCAAACACCGGGGAGCTGTTTTTT.

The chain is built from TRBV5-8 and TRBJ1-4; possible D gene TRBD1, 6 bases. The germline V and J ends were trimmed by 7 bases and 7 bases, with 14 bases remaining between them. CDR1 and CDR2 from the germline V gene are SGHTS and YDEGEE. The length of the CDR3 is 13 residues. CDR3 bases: TGTGCCAGCCGAAGAGGGACATTTGAAAAACTGTTTTTT. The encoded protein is CASRRGTFEKLFF.